This TCR beta chain derives from a study of blood T cell repertoires in COVID-19. The assay was immunoSEQ multiplex PCR, and TCRdb's table has in-frame clones only and misses some. The repertoire consists of about 170,000 clones, with about four fifths occurring once and the leading ten covering approximately 2%. The ends were cut back, 3 bases at V and 4 bases at J, with 10 bases in the middle. This CDR3 is 13 amino acids long. The sample was peripheral blood. This TCR was sampled from a woman over 75 with acute or convalescent COVID-19. The gene calls are TRBV12-3 or TRBV12-4 and TRBJ2-7, with a possible D match to TRBD1 (6 bases). The CDR3 bases are TGTGCCAGCAGTTTGGGACAAACATACGAGCAGTACTTC. Its translation is CASSLGQTYEQYF.